The T cell receptor (beta chain) under discussion was sequenced for a study of beta chain features in type 1 diabetes. Study-wide findings and caveats: Moderately but significantly shorter TCRB CDR3s were found in Type 1 diabetes patients in all four CD4+ subsets. More deletions and fewer insertions at VDJ junctions were found in patients with type 1 diabetes.

All of the isolated RNA was reverse transcribed, so expressed TCRB transcripts were sequenced. The repertoire was sequenced with immunoSEQ multiplex PCR; TCRdb's copy has only in-frame clones and lacks some. The sample includes just under 150,000 clones, about an eighth seen only once; the top ten take under 1.5%. Germline CDR1 is DFQATT and CDR2 is SNEGSKA (reference sequence). Trimming took 5 bases from V and 7 from J, leaving 11 bases between them. The CDR3 covers 11 residues. This clone was found a few times. Its antigen is unknown. The sequenced sample consisted of central memory CD4+ T cells from blood. J is TRBJ2-5 and V is TRBV20-1; possible D gene TRBD2, 5 bases. The source is a man in his late teens or twenties with type 1 diabetes. CDR3 residues: CSALIEGTQYF. CDR3 bases: TGCAGTGCTTTGATTGAGGGGACCCAGTACTTC.